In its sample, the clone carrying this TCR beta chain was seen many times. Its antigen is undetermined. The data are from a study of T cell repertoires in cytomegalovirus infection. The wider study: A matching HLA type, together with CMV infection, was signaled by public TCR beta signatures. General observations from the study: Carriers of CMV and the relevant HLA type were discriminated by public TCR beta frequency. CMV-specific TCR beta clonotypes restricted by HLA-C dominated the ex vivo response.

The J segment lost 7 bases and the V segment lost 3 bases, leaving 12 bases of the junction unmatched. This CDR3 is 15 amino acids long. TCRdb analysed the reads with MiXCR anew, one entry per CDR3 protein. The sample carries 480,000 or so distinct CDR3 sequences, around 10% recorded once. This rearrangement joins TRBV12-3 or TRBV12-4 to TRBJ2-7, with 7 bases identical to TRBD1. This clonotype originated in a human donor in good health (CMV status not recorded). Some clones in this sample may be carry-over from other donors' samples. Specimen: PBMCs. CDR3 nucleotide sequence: TGTGCCAGCAGTTTGACGACAGGGTACGACGGGGAGCAGTACTTC. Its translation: CASSLTTGYDGEQYF.